These T cell receptor beta chains were read from a single sample in a study of beta chain features in type 1 diabetes. Profiling relied on immunoSEQ multiplex PCR, and the TCRdb table lists in-frame clones only, not all of them. Found here are 300,000 to 450,000 clones, roughly 12% of them singletons; the top ten hold 0.0085% to 0.012%. The specimen sequenced was naive CD4+ T cells from blood. These receptors all stem from a woman aged 18-29 years with type 1 diabetes. Both conserved end residues are part of each CDR3. Fields, in order: clone size, V gene, D gene, J gene, CDR3 DNA, CDR3 protein. A D gene is named only where the DNA matches it firmly. The size entry is marked missing in some rows and otherwise reads once, few, many or a size class.

>few|TRBV30|NA|TRBJ2-5
TGTGCCTGGAGTGGGAACAGGCTTGAGACCCAGTACTTC
CAWSGNRLETQYF
>NA|TRBV7-2|NA|TRBJ2-1
TGTGCCAGCAGCACTACTGGGAGCTCCTACAATGAGCAGTTCTTC
CASSTTGSSYNEQFF
>few|TRBV7-9|NA|TRBJ2-7
TGTGCCAGCAGCTTAGGTGCAGGGGTCCTCGAGCAGTACTTC
CASSLGAGVLEQYF
>NA|TRBV7-2|TRBD2|TRBJ2-3
TGTGCCAGCAGCTTATATGGGGCGGGAGGGCCTCGCGGTACGCAGTATTTT
CASSLYGAGGPRGTQYF
>NA|TRBV25-1|NA|TRBJ1-1
TGTGCCAGCAGTTATGACATGAACACTGAAGCTTTCTTT
CASSYDMNTEAFF
>few|TRBV29-1|NA|TRBJ1-3
TGCAGCGTTGACGGGGGTAGCTCTGGAAACACCATATATTTT
CSVDGGSSGNTIYF
>few|TRBV7-9|NA|TRBJ1-1
TGTGCCAGCATCAAGAACACTGAAGCTTTCTTT
CASIKNTEAFF
>few|TRBV5-1|NA|TRBJ2-5
TGCGCCAGCAGCTTGAACGGTGACCGGGTTACGGGAGAGACCCAGTACTTC
CASSLNGDRVTGETQYF
>NA|TRBV15|TRBD1|TRBJ1-4
TGTGCCACCAGCACCGGACAGGGGGCGACTAGGGAAAAACTGTTTTTT
CATSTGQGATREKLFF
>few|TRBV5-4|TRBD1|TRBJ1-2
TGTGCCAGCAGCCGGGACAGGGCGCGTGGCTACACCTTC
CASSRDRARGYTF
>NA|TRBV7-2|NA|TRBJ1-2
TGTGCCAGCAGCTTAGCGGGCCGACCCGTTTATGGCTACACCTTC
CASSLAGRPVYGYTF
>NA|TRBV5-4|NA|TRBJ2-1
TGTGCCAGCAGCCCCCAGGGTCTCGAGCAGTTCTTC
CASSPQGLEQFF
>few|TRBV5-1|NA|TRBJ1-1
TGCGCCAGCAGCTTGGTACCGGGGGGCACTGAAGCTTTCTTT
CASSLVPGGTEAFF
>NA|TRBV13|TRBD1|TRBJ1-2
TGTGCCAGCTCGAGGACAGGAGCTACCTATGGCTACACCTTC
CASSRTGATYGYTF
>NA|TRBV6-5|TRBD2|TRBJ2-7
TGTGCCAGCAGGTCCCTAGCGGGAGTAAGCGAGCAGTACTTC
CASRSLAGVSEQYF
>few|TRBV4-3|TRBD2|TRBJ2-3
TGCGCCAGCAGCCAAGATACGGGGACTAGCGGGATAACAGATACGCAGTATTTT
CASSQDTGTSGITDTQYF
>once|TRBV7-2|NA|TRBJ1-2
TGTGCCAGCAGCTTAACGGGGGGGGGCTACACCTTC
CASSLTGGGYTF
>few|TRBV4-3|NA|TRBJ1-2
TGCGCCAGCAGCCATCAGAGTTCCGGGACAATCTATGGCTACACCTTC
CASSHQSSGTIYGYTF
>few|TRBV29-1|TRBD1|TRBJ1-2
TGCAGCGTTGACCCCTGGACAGGGCCCTACACCTTC
CSVDPWTGPYTF
>NA|TRBV6-6|TRBD1|TRBJ2-7
TGTGCCAGCAGTTACTCACAGGGGTTCGGGAACGAGCAGTACTTC
CASSYSQGFGNEQYF
>NA|TRBV2|NA|TRBJ2-2
TGTGCCAGCACTAACCCCGGGGAGCTGTTTTTT
CASTNPGELFF
>few|TRBV30|NA|TRBJ2-1
TGTGCCTGGACCTTTCGGCGGCATTACAATGAGCAGTTCTTC
CAWTFRRHYNEQFF
>few|TRBV7-8|NA|TRBJ1-5
TGTGCCAGCAGCCGAACCCCGAGGGTGGGCAATCAGCCCCAGCATTTT
CASSRTPRVGNQPQHF
>NA|TRBV2|NA|TRBJ1-2
TGTGCCGGCATGGGGGGGTATGGCTACACCTTC
CAGMGGYGYTF
>few|TRBV20-1|TRBD2|TRBJ2-5
TGCAGGGCGACTAGCGGAGAGACCCAGTACTTC
CRATSGETQYF
>few|TRBV9|NA|TRBJ2-7
TGTGCCAGCAGTAGACAGGACTTAACCTACGAGCAGTACTTC
CASSRQDLTYEQYF
>few|TRBV9|NA|TRBJ1-5
TGTGCCAGCAGCGTAGGGGCGAATAGCAATCAGCCCCAGCATTTT
CASSVGANSNQPQHF
>NA|TRBV4-3|NA|TRBJ1-2
TGCGCCAGCAGCCAAGAGAGAGTGGAGACCTTAGATGGATATGGCTACACCTTC
CASSQERVETLDGYGYTF
>few|TRBV7-3|NA|TRBJ1-3
TGTGCCAGCAGCCCCCAGCCAGGGGCTGGAAACACCATATATTTT
CASSPQPGAGNTIYF
>NA|TRBV6-6|NA|TRBJ1-2
TGTGCCAGCAGTTACCTCGGGTCTAACTATGGCTACACCTTC
CASSYLGSNYGYTF
>NA|TRBV27|NA|TRBJ1-4
TGTGCCAGCAGTTTTGGGGCGCAAAGAGGAAAACTGTTTTTT
CASSFGAQRGKLFF
>NA|TRBV4-3|NA|TRBJ2-6
TGCGCCAGCAGCCAGGCCCCCTGGGGCCTTGGGAATGGGGCCAACGTCCTGACTTTC
CASSQAPWGLGNGANVLTF
>NA|TRBV12-5|NA|TRBJ2-7
TGTGCTAGTGGTTTGGTTGGGGCTCGCGAGCAGTACTTC
CASGLVGAREQYF
>NA|TRBV7-9|TRBD1|TRBJ1-2
TGTGCCAGCAGCTACCTACAGGGGAACACCTTC
CASSYLQGNTF
>few|TRBV30|TRBD1|TRBJ2-2
TGTGCCTGGACCATGGCCCGTGGACAGGGGAGGGACACCGGGGAGCTGTTTTTT
CAWTMARGQGRDTGELFF
>few|TRBV4-1|NA|TRBJ2-3
TGCGCCAGCAGCCAGCAGGGGTTCGGCACAGATACGCAGTATTTT
CASSQQGFGTDTQYF
>NA|TRBV28|NA|TRBJ1-1
TGTGCCAGCAGTTTTTGGCCGGGGGAGAGCACTGAAGCTTTCTTT
CASSFWPGESTEAFF
>few|TRBV4-3|TRBD2|TRBJ2-5
TGCGCCAGCAGCCAAGATGTTAGCGGGATAGTTGGAGAGACCCAGTACTTC
CASSQDVSGIVGETQYF
>few|TRBV4-3|TRBD2|TRBJ2-1
TGCGCCAGCAGCCAAGGGAGTAGCGGGCGTTACAATGAGCAGTTCTTC
CASSQGSSGRYNEQFF
>NA|TRBV7-2|NA|TRBJ2-5
TGTGCCAGCAGCTTTTATCCCCAAGAGACCCAGTACTTC
CASSFYPQETQYF
>few|TRBV7-9|TRBD1|TRBJ1-5
TGTGCCAGCAGCTTAGCGCTCGGCCAGGGGGGCAATCAGCCCCAGCATTTT
CASSLALGQGGNQPQHF
>few|TRBV5-1|NA|TRBJ2-7
TGCGCCAGCAGCTTGGCCTCGGGAGCGCAGAGTCCCTACGAGCAGTACTTC
CASSLASGAQSPYEQYF
>NA|TRBV7-2|TRBD1|TRBJ1-1
TGTGCCAGCAGCCTGACAGGGGCCACTGAAGCTTTCTTT
CASSLTGATEAFF
>NA|TRBV5-6|NA|TRBJ1-1
TGTGCCAGCAGCGTGGACTGGAACACTGAAGCTTTCTTT
CASSVDWNTEAFF
>NA|TRBV10-3|TRBD1|TRBJ1-6
TGTGCCATCAGTGGGACAGGAGGAAGTTCACCCCTCCACTTT
CAISGTGGSSPLHF
>NA|TRBV7-3|TRBD2|TRBJ2-1
TGTGCCAGCAGCCTAGCGGGAGTATCAGTGCAGTTCTTC
CASSLAGVSVQFF
>NA|TRBV19|NA|TRBJ2-1
TGTGCCAGTAGTATCCACGGCAGCGCCAATGAGCAGTTCTTC
CASSIHGSANEQFF
>few|TRBV28|TRBD1|TRBJ2-6
TGTGCCAGCACCCGAGTTGGGACAGGCGGAGTCCTGACTTTC
CASTRVGTGGVLTF
>NA|TRBV18|NA|TRBJ2-5
TGTGCCAGCTCACCGGGCGGGGGCGTTAGAGAGACCCAGTACTTC
CASSPGGGVRETQYF
>NA|TRBV18|NA|TRBJ2-1
TGTGCCAGCTCACCCTCCGAAGATTACGGGAACTACAATGAGCAGTTCTTC
CASSPSEDYGNYNEQFF
>NA|TRBV2|TRBD2|TRBJ2-3
TGTGCCAGTGCCCTTAGCGGGGGCACAGATACGCAGTATTTT
CASALSGGTDTQYF
>few|TRBV29-1|NA|TRBJ2-5
TGCAGCGTTGAAGGGGGACACGGCCAAGAGACCCAGTACTTC
CSVEGGHGQETQYF
>NA|TRBV5-1|TRBD2|TRBJ2-5
TGCGCCAGCAGCTTGGCTCCTAGCGGAGAGACCCAGTACTTC
CASSLAPSGETQYF
>once|TRBV15|TRBD1|TRBJ1-6
TGTGCCACCAGCAGCCCGGGGACAGCCTACTACTCCCGGAATTCACCCCTCCACTTT
CATSSPGTAYYSRNSPLHF
>NA|TRBV6-5|TRBD1|TRBJ1-4
TGTGCCACTTGGGCAGGGGGCGGGAGTGAAAAACTGTTTTTT
CATWAGGGSEKLFF